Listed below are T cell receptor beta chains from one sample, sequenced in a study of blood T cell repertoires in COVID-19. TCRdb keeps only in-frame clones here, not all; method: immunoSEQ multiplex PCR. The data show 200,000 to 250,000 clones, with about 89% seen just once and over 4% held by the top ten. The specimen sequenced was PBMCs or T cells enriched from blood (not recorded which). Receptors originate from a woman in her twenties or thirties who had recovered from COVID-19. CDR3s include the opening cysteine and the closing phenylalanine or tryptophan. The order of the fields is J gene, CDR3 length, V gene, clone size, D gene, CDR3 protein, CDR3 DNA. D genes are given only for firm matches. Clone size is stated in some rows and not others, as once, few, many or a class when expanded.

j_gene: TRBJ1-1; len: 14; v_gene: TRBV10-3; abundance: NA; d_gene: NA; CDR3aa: CATLPAGESTEAFF; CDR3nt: TGTGCCACTCTCCCAGCCGGGGAGAGCACTGAAGCTTTCTTT
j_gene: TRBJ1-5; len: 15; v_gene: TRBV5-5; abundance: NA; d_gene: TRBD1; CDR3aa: CASSPRGDSNQPQHF; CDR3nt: TGTGCCAGCAGCCCCAGGGGGGATAGCAATCAGCCCCAGCATTTT
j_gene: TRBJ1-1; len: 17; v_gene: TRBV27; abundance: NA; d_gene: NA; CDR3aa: CASSLSPVWQLNTEAFF; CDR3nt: TGTGCCAGCAGTTTATCGCCCGTGTGGCAGTTGAACACTGAAGCTTTCTTT
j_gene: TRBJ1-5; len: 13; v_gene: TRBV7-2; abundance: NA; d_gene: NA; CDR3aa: CASSSDSNQPQHF; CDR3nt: TGTGCCAGCAGCTCGGACAGTAATCAGCCCCAGCATTTT
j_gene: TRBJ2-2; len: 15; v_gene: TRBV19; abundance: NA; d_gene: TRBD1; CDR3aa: CASSRGAGGTGELFF; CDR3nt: TGTGCCAGTAGTCGGGGAGCAGGGGGCACCGGGGAGCTGTTTTTT
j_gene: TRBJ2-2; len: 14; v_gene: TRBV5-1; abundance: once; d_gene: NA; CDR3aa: CASSEDRNTGELFF; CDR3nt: TGCGCCAGCAGCGAGGACAGGAACACCGGGGAGCTGTTTTTT
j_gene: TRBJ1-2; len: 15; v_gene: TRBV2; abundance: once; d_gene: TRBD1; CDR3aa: CASTPSGTDIYGYTF; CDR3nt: TGTGCCAGCACCCCCTCTGGGACAGACATCTATGGCTACACCTTC
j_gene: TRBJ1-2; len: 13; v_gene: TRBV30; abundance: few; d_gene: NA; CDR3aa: CAWNSNRIYGYTF; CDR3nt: TGTGCCTGGAACTCAAACAGGATCTATGGCTACACCTTC
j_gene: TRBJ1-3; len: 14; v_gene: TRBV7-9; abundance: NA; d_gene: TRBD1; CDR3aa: CASSWDRGGNTIYF; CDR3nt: TGTGCCAGCAGCTGGGACAGGGGTGGAAACACCATATATTTT
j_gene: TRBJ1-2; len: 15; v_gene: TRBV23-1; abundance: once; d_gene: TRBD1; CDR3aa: CASSPGRGQGYGYTF; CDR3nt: TGCGCCAGCAGTCCCGGGAGGGGGCAAGGGTATGGCTACACCTTC
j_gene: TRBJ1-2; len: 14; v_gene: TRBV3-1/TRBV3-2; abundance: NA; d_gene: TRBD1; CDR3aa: CASSQAWTGYGYTF; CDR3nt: TGTGCCAGCAGCCAAGCGTGGACAGGGTATGGCTACACCTTC
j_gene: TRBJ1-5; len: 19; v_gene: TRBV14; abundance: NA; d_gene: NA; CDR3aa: CASSQERRDSLYSNQPQHF; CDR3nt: TGTGCCAGCAGCCAAGAGCGCCGAGACAGCCTTTATAGCAATCAGCCCCAGCATTTT
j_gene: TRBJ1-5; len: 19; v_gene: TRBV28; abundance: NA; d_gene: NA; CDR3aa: CASSLLLGSYSYSNQPQHF; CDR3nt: TGTGCCAGCAGTTTACTTCTTGGGTCCTACAGCTATAGCAATCAGCCCCAGCATTTT
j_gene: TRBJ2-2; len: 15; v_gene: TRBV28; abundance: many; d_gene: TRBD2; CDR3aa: CASRSPAGDAGELFF; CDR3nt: TGTGCCAGCAGATCTCCAGCGGGAGATGCCGGGGAGCTGTTTTTT
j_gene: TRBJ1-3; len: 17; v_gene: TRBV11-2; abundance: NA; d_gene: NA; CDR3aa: CASSSLRAGASGNTIYF; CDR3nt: TGTGCCAGCAGCTCCTTAAGGGCGGGCGCTTCTGGAAACACCATATATTTT
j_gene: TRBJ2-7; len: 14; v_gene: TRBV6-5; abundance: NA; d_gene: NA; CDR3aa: CASSYSSGPYEQYF; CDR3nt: TGTGCCAGCAGTTATTCGTCAGGCCCCTACGAGCAGTACTTC
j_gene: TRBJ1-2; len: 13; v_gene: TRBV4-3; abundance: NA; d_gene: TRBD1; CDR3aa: CASSPGQGYGYTF; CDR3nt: TGCGCCAGCAGCCCGGGACAGGGCTATGGCTACACCTTC
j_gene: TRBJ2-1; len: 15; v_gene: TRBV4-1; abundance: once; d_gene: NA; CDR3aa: CASSQGASYYNEQFF; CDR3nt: TGCGCCAGCAGCCAAGGGGCCTCTTACTACAATGAGCAGTTCTTC
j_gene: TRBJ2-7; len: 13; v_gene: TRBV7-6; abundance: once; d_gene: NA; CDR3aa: CASSLTENYEQYF; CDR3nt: TGTGCCAGCAGCTTAACCGAGAACTACGAGCAGTACTTC
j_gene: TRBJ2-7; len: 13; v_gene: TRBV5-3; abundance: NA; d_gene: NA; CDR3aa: CARSSPGHYEQYF; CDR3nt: TGTGCCAGAAGCAGTCCAGGCCACTACGAGCAGTACTTC
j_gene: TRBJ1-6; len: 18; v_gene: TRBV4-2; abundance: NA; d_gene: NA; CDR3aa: CASSQDREGIAFNSPLHF; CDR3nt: TGTGCCAGCAGCCAAGATCGGGAGGGCATAGCTTTCAATTCACCCCTCCACTTT
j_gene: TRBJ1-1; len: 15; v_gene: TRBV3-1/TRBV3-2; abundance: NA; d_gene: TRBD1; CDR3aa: CASSQLGGTGAPAFF; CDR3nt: TGTGCCAGCAGCCAATTGGGGGGGACAGGGGCGCCAGCTTTCTTT
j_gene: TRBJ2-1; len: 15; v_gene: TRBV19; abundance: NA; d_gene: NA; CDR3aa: CASSIAEAGHNEQFF; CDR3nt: TGTGCCAGTAGTATCGCAGAGGCAGGGCACAATGAGCAGTTCTTC
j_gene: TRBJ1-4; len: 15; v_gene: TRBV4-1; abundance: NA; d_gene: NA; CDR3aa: CASSQVVGDNEKLFF; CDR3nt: TGCGCCAGCAGCCAAGTGGTAGGGGATAATGAAAAACTGTTTTTT
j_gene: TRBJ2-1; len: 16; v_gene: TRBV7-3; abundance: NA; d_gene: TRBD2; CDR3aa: CASSFRGGSSYNEQFF; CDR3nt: TGTGCCAGCAGCTTTCGGGGCGGGAGCTCCTACAATGAGCAGTTCTTC
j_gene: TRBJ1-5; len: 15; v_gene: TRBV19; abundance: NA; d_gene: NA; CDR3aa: CASSPSGYNNQPQHF; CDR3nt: TGTGCCAGTAGCCCGTCGGGGTACAACAATCAGCCCCAGCATTTT
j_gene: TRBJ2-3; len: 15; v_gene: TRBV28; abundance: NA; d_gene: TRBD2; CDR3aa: CASSFLAGGQDTQYF; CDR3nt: TGTGCCAGCAGTTTCCTAGCGGGAGGTCAAGATACGCAGTATTTT
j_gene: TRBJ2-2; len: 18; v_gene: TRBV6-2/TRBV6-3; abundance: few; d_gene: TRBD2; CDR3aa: CASSYRGLAGVSTGELFF; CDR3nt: TGTGCCAGCAGCTATCGGGGGCTAGCGGGAGTTAGCACCGGGGAGCTGTTTTTT
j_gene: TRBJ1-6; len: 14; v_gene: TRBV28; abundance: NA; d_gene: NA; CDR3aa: CASRPGQSNSPLHF; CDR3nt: TGTGCCAGCAGACCGGGACAAAGTAATTCACCCCTCCACTTT
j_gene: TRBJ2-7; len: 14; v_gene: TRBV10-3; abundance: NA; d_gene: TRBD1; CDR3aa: CAISADRGVDEQYF; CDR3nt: TGTGCCATCAGTGCGGACAGGGGCGTGGACGAGCAGTACTTC
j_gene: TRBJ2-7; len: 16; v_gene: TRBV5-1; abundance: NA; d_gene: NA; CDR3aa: CASSLRERMSSYEQYF; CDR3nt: TGCGCCAGCAGCCTAAGGGAGCGGATGAGCTCCTACGAGCAGTACTTC
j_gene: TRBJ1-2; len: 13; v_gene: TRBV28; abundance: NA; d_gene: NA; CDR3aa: CATWSGKTYGYTF; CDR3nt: TGTGCCACCTGGAGCGGTAAAACCTATGGCTACACCTTC
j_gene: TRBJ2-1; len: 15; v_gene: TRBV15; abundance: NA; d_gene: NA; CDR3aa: CATSRDRGSYNEQFF; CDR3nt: TGTGCCACCAGCAGAGACAGGGGATCCTACAATGAGCAGTTCTTC
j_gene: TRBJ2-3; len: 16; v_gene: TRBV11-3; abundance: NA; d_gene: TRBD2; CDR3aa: CASSLGLGLAKDTQYF; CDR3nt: TGTGCCAGCAGCTTAGGACTAGGACTAGCGAAAGATACGCAGTATTTT
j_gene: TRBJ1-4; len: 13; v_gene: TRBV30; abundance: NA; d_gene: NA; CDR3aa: CAWKRGMSEKLFF; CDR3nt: TGTGCCTGGAAGCGGGGGATGAGTGAAAAACTGTTTTTT
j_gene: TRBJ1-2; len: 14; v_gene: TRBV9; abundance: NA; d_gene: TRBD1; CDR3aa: CASSVGQGLSGYTF; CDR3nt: TGTGCCAGCAGCGTGGGACAGGGTTTGAGTGGCTACACCTTC
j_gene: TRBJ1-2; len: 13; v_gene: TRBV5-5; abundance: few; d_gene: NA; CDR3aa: CASRDVGIGGYTF; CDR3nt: TGTGCCAGCAGGGACGTCGGGATCGGCGGCTACACCTTC
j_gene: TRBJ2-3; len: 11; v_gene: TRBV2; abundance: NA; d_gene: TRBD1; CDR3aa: CASSARTGKYF; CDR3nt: TGTGCCAGCAGTGCAAGGACAGGGAAGTATTTT
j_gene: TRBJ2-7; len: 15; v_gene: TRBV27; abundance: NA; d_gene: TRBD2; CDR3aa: CASSLVSSGAGEQYF; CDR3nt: TGTGCCAGCAGTTTAGTTTCTAGCGGGGCCGGGGAGCAGTACTTC
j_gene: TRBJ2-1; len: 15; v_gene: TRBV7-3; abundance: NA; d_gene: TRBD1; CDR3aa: CASSSGTGLYNEQFF; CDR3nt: TGTGCCAGCAGCTCCGGGACAGGGCTTTACAATGAGCAGTTCTTC
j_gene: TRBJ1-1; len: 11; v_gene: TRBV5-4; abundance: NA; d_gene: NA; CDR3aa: CASRSGTQAFF; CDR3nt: TGTGCCAGCAGGTCCGGGACACAAGCTTTCTTT
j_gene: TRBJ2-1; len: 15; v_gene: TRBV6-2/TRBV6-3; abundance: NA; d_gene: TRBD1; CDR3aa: CASSPGTGNTNEQFF; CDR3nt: TGTGCCAGCAGTCCAGGGACAGGTAATACTAATGAGCAGTTCTTC
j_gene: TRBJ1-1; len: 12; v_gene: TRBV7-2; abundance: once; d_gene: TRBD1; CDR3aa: CASSSLGQGAFF; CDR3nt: TGTGCCAGCAGCTCCCTTGGACAGGGAGCTTTCTTT
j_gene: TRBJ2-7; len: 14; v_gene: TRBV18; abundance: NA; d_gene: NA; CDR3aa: CASSPLTVTYEQYF; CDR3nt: TGTGCCAGCTCACCCCTCACAGTTACCTACGAGCAGTACTTC
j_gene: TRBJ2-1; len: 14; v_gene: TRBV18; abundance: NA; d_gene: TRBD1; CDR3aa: CASSGGQSDNEQFF; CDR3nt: TGTGCCAGCTCAGGGGGACAGTCCGACAATGAGCAGTTCTTC
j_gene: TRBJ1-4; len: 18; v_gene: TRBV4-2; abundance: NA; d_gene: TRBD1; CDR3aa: CASSQVWTGGRSNEKLFF; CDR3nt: TGTGCCAGCAGCCAAGTTTGGACAGGGGGCAGGTCTAATGAAAAACTGTTTTTT
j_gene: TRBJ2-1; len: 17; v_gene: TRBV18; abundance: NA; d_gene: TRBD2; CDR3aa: CASSPPTSESSYNEQFF; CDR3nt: TGTGCCAGCTCACCACCAACTAGCGAGAGCTCCTACAATGAGCAGTTCTTC
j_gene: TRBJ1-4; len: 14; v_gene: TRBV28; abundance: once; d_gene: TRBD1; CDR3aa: CASSNTGGGLPLFF; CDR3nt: TGTGCCAGCAGCAACACAGGGGGCGGCCTGCCGCTGTTTTTT